This paragraph reports one TCR beta chain. It was with a sample-barcoded 5' primer and a J-beta primer mix that a second PCR of about 6 to 12 cycles was run. TCRdb used MiXCR to reprocess the 5' RACE reads, holding one entry per CDR3 protein. The data contain hundreds of thousands of distinct CDR3 sequences, about 51% of them singletons. Total RNA extracted from each sample amounted to at least 6 micrograms. This entry belongs to a study of blood T cells in healthy people across ages. In germline, CDR1 is SEHNR, CDR2 FQNEAQ (reference sequence). The CDR3 spans 12 residues. V shed 3 bases and J shed 8 bases, with 10 bases lying between them.

The TCR was taken from a woman of 80 years or more in good health. The chain combines TRBV7-9 with TRBJ1-2; D gene unclear. The sample was blood. The CDR3 loop is CASSLGSLGYTF. The DNA of the CDR3 is TGTGCCAGCAGCTTGGGGTCTCTCGGCTACACCTTC.